This T cell receptor (beta chain) is drawn from a study of blood T cell repertoires in COVID-19. Study-level background: Samples representing acute and convalescent COVID-19 were sourced from the United States, Italy and Spain.

This CDR3 is built from 15 residues. V lost 0 bases, J lost 2 bases, and 11 bases lay in between. CDR1 is SGDLS, CDR2 YYNGEE, per germline. In the authors' workflow: Counts of nucleated cells, estimated from reference gene primer amplification, were obtained. The table came from immunoSEQ multiplex PCR; TCRdb's copy has only in-frame clones and leaves some out. That table is the source of V, J and clone size, and D and trimming were worked out from the DNA. The table has about 210,000 clones, roughly 86% seen once. Sequencing was carried out using peripheral blood. The chain employs TRBV9 and TRBJ1-2, with a tentative D call TRBD1 (5 bases). This TCR was sampled from a woman aged 50 to 60 with active or convalescent COVID-19. The CDR3 sequence: CASSVARQGNYGYTF. CDR3 bases: TGTGCCAGCAGCGTAGCGAGGCAGGGCAACTATGGCTACACCTTC.